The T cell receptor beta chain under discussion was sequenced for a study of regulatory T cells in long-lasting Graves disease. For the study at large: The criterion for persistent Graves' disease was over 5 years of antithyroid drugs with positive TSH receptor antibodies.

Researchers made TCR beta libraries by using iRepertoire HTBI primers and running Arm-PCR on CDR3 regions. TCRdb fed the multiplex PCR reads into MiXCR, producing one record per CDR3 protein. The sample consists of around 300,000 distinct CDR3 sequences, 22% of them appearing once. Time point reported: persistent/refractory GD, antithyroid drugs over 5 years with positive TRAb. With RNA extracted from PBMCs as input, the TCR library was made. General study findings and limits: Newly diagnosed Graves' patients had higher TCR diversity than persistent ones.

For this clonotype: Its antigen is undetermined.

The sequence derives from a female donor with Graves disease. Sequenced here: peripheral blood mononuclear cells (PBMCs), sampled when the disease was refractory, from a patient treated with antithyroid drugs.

CDR3 in amino acids: CASSSPWTSGSKQYF. In nucleotides, the CDR3 is TGTGCCAGCAGTTCCCCCTGGACTAGCGGGAGTAAGCAGTACTTC. The rearrangement uses TRBV28 and TRBJ2-7; 13 bases are shared with TRBD2. This CDR3 contains 15 residues. Losses at the gene ends were 4 bases for V and 8 bases for J; bases not matched to a gene: 8. Per the germline V gene, CDR1 is MDHEN and CDR2 is SYDVKM.